The 25 T cell receptor beta chains below all came from one sample that was sequenced in a study of shared clonotypes between healthy human individuals. The table came from immunoSEQ multiplex PCR; TCRdb's copy has only in-frame clones and leaves some out. The data contain some 980,000 clones, about 80% of them singletons. The specimen sequenced was memory CD4+ T cells sorted from blood. Subset defined: CD45RA-negative fraction. The receptors were gathered from a man aged 18 to 29 in good health.

The chain combines TRBV2 with TRBJ2-3; possibly TRBD1 for D (5 bases). V shed 5 bases and J shed 5 bases, with 17 bases lying between them. Germline V CDR1 and CDR2: SNHLY, FYNNEI. The CDR3 sequence is 15 residues long. The CDR3 sequence is CASSPRFGQGDTQYF. In DNA form, the CDR3 reads TGTGCCAGCAGTCCACGGTTTGGGCAGGGAGATACGCAGTATTTT.

The rearrangement uses TRBV27 and TRBJ1-2; D gene unclear. The CDR3 sequence is 14 residues long. Germline loops: CDR1 MNHEY, CDR2 SMNVEV (reference sequence). Trimming removed 8 bases from V and 8 bases from J, with 21 bases in between. The CDR3 coding sequence is TGTGCCAGCTATAGCCACAGTCGGTTGGAGGGCTACACCTTC. As protein: CASYSHSRLEGYTF.

The count of this clone is one. The V gene is TRBV5-1, the J gene TRBJ2-7, with a weak D call TRBD1 (6 bases). V gave up 5 bases and J gave up 0 bases, with 12 bases separating them. CDR1 SGHRS and CDR2 YFSETQ come from the germline V gene. CDR3 length: 14 amino acids. DNA of the CDR3: TGCGCCAGCAGGCCGGACAGTAGCTCCTACGAGCAGTACTTC. Its translation: CASRPDSSSYEQYF. The whole variable domain, remainder taken from reference TRBV5-1 and TRBJ2-7, is KAGVTQTPRYLIKTRGQQVTLSCSPISGHRSVSWYQQTPGQGLQFLFEYFSETQRNKGNFPGRFSGRQFSNSRSEMNVSTLELGDSALYLCASRPDSSSYEQYFGPGTRLTVT.

The chain recombines TRBV18 with TRBJ1-1, with a weak D call TRBD1 (5 bases). The CDR3 is made up of 14 amino acids. V gave up 3 bases and J gave up 4 bases, with 12 bases separating them. Germline V gene lookup returns CDR1 KGHSH and CDR2 LQKENI. CDR3 DNA: TGTGCCAGCTCACCCCGGGGGACCGGCACTGAAGCTTTCTTT. Translated: CASSPRGTGTEAFF.

The gene calls are TRBV27 and TRBJ1-1; a weak D match, TRBD1 (6 bases). This CDR3 comprises 15 residues. The ends were cut back, 5 bases at V and 0 bases at J, with 13 bases in the middle. Looked up from germline, CDR1 is MNHEY and CDR2 is SMNVEV (reference sequence). CDR3 sequence (DNA): TGTGCCAGCAGTAAAGACAGGCCAATGAACACTGAAGCTTTCTTT. It translates to CASSKDRPMNTEAFF.

V gene TRBV7-6 combines with J gene TRBJ2-7; D possibly corresponds to TRBD2 (5 bases). The CDR3 consists of 14 residues. The V end was cut by 2 bases, the J end by 0 bases, with 8 bases between. CDR1 is SGHVS and CDR2 is FNYEAQ in the germline V gene. CDR3 coding DNA: TGTGCCAGCAGCTTAAGCGGCACCTCCTACGAGCAGTACTTC. It specifies CASSLSGTSYEQYF.

This clone was detected many times. The chain joins TRBV2 to TRBJ1-3; a possible D gene is TRBD1 (5 bases). This CDR3 is 16 amino acids long. CDR1 is SNHLY and CDR2 is FYNNEI in the germline V gene. V shed 7 bases and J shed 1 base, with 17 bases lying between them. The CDR3 sequence is CASTGRGRESGNTIYF. As DNA, the CDR3 is TGTGCCAGCACGGGGCGGGGTAGAGAATCTGGAAACACCATATATTTT.

This clone was seen a few times. This chain connects TRBV28 to TRBJ1-1; D possibly corresponds to TRBD1 (6 bases). The V and J ends lost 8 bases and 1 base respectively, with 11 bases between them. CDR3 length equals 13 residues. Germline values: CDR1 MDHEN, CDR2 SYDVKM. The CDR3 here is CASGPGQNTEAFF. The CDR3 region has the DNA TGTGCCAGCGGACCGGGACAGAACACTGAAGCTTTCTTT.

Turning to this clone: This CDR3 is also generated by other DNA sequences in the sample. The chain has TRBV2 and TRBJ2-7; D is unresolved. Germline-derived CDR1 and CDR2 are SNHLY and FYNNEI. With 4 bases removed from V and 2 bases from J, the gap between germline ends came to 3 bases. The CDR3 is made up of 11 amino acids. The CDR3, as DNA: TGTGCCAGCAGTGCGGCCTACGAGCAGTACTTC. Protein product: CASSAAYEQYF.

This chain joins TRBV28 and TRBJ1-5, with D maybe TRBD1 (5 bases). The V end lost 5 bases, the J end lost 8 bases, and 13 bases lay between the germline ends. This CDR3 is 13 amino acids long. The germline CDR1 and CDR2 sequences are MDHEN and SYDVKM. The CDR3 sequence is CASSPGPPKPQHF. DNA of the CDR3: TGTGCCAGCAGTCCGGGACCGCCTAAGCCCCAGCATTTT.

The chain couples TRBV7-9 to TRBJ2-7; D is unclear. There are 14 residues in the CDR3. In germline, CDR1 is SEHNR, CDR2 FQNEAQ (reference sequence). V lost 2 bases, J lost 2 bases, and 10 bases lay in between. CDR3 protein: CASSLLPTTYEQYF. The CDR3 nucleotides are TGTGCCAGCAGCTTACTTCCGACGACCTACGAGCAGTACTTC.

On this clone itself: A single base separates this from a much larger clone, so it may be a read error. The chain joins TRBV6-5 to TRBJ2-7; D is ambiguous. This CDR3 is built from 11 residues. The germline V gene has CDR1 MNHEY and CDR2 SVGAGI. The CDR3, as DNA: TGTGCCAGCAGTCACTCCTACGAGCAGTACTTC. It codes for CASSHSYEQYF.

The rearrangement links TRBV19 to TRBJ1-1, with D perhaps TRBD1 (6 bases). V was clipped by 3 bases and J by 0 bases, with 11 bases between them. The germline CDR1 and CDR2 sequences are LNHDA and SQIVND (reference sequence). The CDR3 consists of 15 residues. The CDR3 region has the DNA TGTGCCAGTAGTATGGGGGGCCTAGTGAACACTGAAGCTTTCTTT. Translating gives CASSMGGLVNTEAFF.

The rearrangement joins TRBV2 to TRBJ2-7; D gene uncertain. The CDR3 length is 13 residues. Per germline, CDR1 SNHLY and CDR2 FYNNEI. Trimming stripped 11 bases from V and 5 bases from J, with 19 bases between. DNA of the CDR3: TGTGCCTACCGGCTAGGTATCCAGGACGAGCAGTACTTC. Amino acids: CAYRLGIQDEQYF.

The chain carries TRBV4-3 and TRBJ2-1; 7 bases are a match to TRBD2. With 1 base clipped from V and 8 bases from J, the junction kept 11 bases outside the gene matches. The germline V gene has CDR1 LGHNA and CDR2 YSLEER. This CDR3 contains 16 residues. CDR3 region: CASSQGRERVSDEQFF. The CDR3 DNA is TGCGCCAGCAGCCAAGGGCGGGAGAGGGTCAGCGATGAGCAGTTCTTC.

The CDR3 DNA follows: TGTGCCAGTTGCAGACTAGCGGGAGAGACCCAGTACTTC. It is translated as CASCRLAGETQYF. The chain links TRBV19 to TRBJ2-5, with 10 bases aligning to TRBD2. The CDR3 is 13 amino acids. Trimming at V came to 8 bases and at J to 4 bases, leaving 4 bases not matched to a gene. CDR1 LNHDA and CDR2 SQIVND come from the germline V gene (reference sequence).

This clone was detected a few times. The chain links TRBV4-2 to TRBJ1-4; TRBD1 aligns across 7 bases. This CDR3 is 16 amino acids long. The trim removed 1 base at V and 8 bases at J, leaving 10 bases unmatched. Germline CDR1 LGHNA, CDR2 YNFKEQ. The CDR3 nucleotides read TGTGCCAGCAGCCAAGGGGTAACAGGGGTGGGGGAAAAACTGTTTTTT. The encoded protein is CASSQGVTGVGEKLFF.

The V and J genes are TRBV18 and TRBJ2-7, with 7 bases fitting TRBD1. Trimming at V came to 5 bases and at J to 2 bases, leaving 6 bases not matched to a gene. This CDR3 has 14 amino acids. The germline V gene encodes CDR1 KGHSH and CDR2 LQKENI. The CDR3 nucleotides read TGTGCCAGCTCATCCGACAGGGTCGCCTACGAGCAGTACTTC. Protein product: CASSSDRVAYEQYF.

This sequence joins TRBV2 and TRBJ1-4; TRBD1 matches 11 bases. The V segment lost 6 bases and the J segment 8 bases; nucleotides outside the gene matches: 8. The germline gives CDR1 SNHLY, CDR2 FYNNEI. There are 15 residues in the CDR3. CDR3 amino acids: CASRDRGRLEEKLFF. DNA for the CDR3: TGTGCCAGCAGGGACAGGGGGCGCCTAGAGGAAAAACTGTTTTTT.

This clone was counted a few times. The V call is TRBV6-4, the J call TRBJ1-5; no clear D. Germline CDR1 and CDR2: MRHNA and SNTAGT. CDR3 size: 13 residues. V was clipped by 6 bases and J by 7 bases, with 13 bases between them. CDR3 in DNA: TGTGCCAGCAGCCCCGAGTCGGGGCAGCCCCAGCATTTT. Translating it yields CASSPESGQPQHF.

The chain joins TRBV5-6 to TRBJ1-6; 8 nucleotides align to TRBD1. Losses at the gene ends were 2 bases for V and 10 bases for J; bases not matched to a gene: 5. Germline values: CDR1 SGHDT, CDR2 YYEEEE. The CDR3 spans 14 residues. CDR3 sequence (DNA): TGTGCCAGCAGCTTCGATGACAGGGGATCACCCCTCCACTTT. It specifies CASSFDDRGSPLHF.

The gene calls are TRBV5-1 and TRBJ2-7; 7 nucleotides line up with TRBD1. The V and J ends lost 4 bases and 4 bases, in that order; junction bases with no gene match: 2. CDR3 size: 12 residues. Germline CDR1 reads SGHRS; CDR2 reads YFSETQ. The CDR3 DNA is TGCGCCAGCAGCAGGGGACAGTACGAGCAGTACTTC. Protein product: CASSRGQYEQYF.

The rearrangement uses TRBV11-2 and TRBJ2-7, with TRBD2 matching 11 bases. V trimming: 7 bases; J trimming: 6 bases; junction bases outside the gene matches: 11. The CDR3 has 15 amino acids. Germline V gene data show CDR1 as SGHAT and CDR2 as FQNNGV. The CDR3 DNA reads as TGTGCCAGCACACCTCGGACTAGCGGGTCAGGCGAGCAGTACTTC. Translated, it gives CASTPRTSGSGEQYF.

This rearrangement joins TRBV11-2 to TRBJ2-3; unclear D gene. The CDR3 spans 16 residues. V was pared by 3 bases and J by 2 bases, with 15 bases between. CDR1 and CDR2 (germline): SGHAT, FQNNGV. CDR3 sequence (DNA): TGTGCCAGCAGCTTCGATTACGGTTCGCTCACAGATACGCAGTATTTT. Translating it yields CASSFDYGSLTDTQYF.

The V call is TRBV2, the J call TRBJ1-1; D might be TRBD1 (5 bases). Germline-derived CDR1 and CDR2 are SNHLY and FYNNEI. V was cut by 8 bases and J by 1 base, with 17 bases left in between. The CDR3 contains 15 residues. In DNA form, the CDR3 reads TGTGCCAGCGAAGGTGTAGGGGCGGAGAACACTGAAGCTTTCTTT. Its protein is CASEGVGAENTEAFF. Full variable domain (outside the CDR3, taken from reference TRBV2 and TRBJ1-1): EPEVTQTPSHQVTQMGQEVILRCVPISNHLYFYWYRQILGQKVEFLVSFYNNEISEKSEIFDDQFSVERPDGSNFTLKIRSTKLEDSAMYFCASEGVGAENTEAFFGQGTRLTVV.